The clone carrying this T cell receptor (beta chain) was seen once. What it binds is not known. A junction boundary mismatches the germline segment, possibly from a read error. PCR involved 60 Vbeta and 13 Jbeta primers. Sequencing was performed with immunoSEQ multiplex PCR; in TCRdb, only in-frame clones are kept and a portion is missing. The data hold 150,000 to 200,000 clones, with over 75% observed a single time. The CDR3 contains 14 residues. CDR1 is MGHDK and CDR2 is SYGVNS in the germline V gene. This sample stems from a study of cytomegalovirus exposure and HLA in healthy donors. Study-level results: A few V segments could not be told apart, such as TRBV6-2 and TRBV6-3, and were left out.

The clonotype was recovered from a man between 60 and 75 years old in good health and CMV-seronegative. The chain is built from TRBV25-1 and TRBJ1-6; D not certain. Sequencing was performed on PBMCs. CDR3 sequence reads: CASSFSSYNSPLNF. In DNA form, the CDR3 reads TGTGCCAGCAGTTTTAGCTCCTATAATTCACCCCTCAACTTT.